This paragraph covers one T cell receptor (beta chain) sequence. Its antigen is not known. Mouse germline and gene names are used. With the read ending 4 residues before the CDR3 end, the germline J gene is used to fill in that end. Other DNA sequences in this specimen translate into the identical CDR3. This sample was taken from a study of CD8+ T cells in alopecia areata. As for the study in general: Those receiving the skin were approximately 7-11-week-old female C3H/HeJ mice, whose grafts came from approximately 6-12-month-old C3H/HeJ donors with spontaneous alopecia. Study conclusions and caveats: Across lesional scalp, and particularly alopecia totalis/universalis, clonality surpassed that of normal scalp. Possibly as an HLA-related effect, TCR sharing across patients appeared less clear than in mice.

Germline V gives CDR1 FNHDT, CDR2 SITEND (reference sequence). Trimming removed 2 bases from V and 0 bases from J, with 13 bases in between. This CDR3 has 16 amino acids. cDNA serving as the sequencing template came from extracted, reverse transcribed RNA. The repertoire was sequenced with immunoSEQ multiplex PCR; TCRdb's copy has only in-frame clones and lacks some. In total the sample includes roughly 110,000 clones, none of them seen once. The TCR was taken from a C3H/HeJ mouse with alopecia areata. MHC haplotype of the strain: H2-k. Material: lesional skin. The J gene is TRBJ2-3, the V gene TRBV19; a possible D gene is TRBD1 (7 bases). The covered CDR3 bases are TGTGCCAGCAGTATTGCGCCAGGGGGGAGTGCAGAA. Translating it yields CASSIAPGGSAE. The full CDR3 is CASSIAPGGSAETLYF.